This T cell receptor (beta chain) was recorded in a study of shared clonotypes between healthy human individuals. Profiled with immunoSEQ multiplex PCR; TCRdb holds only in-frame clones, not every one. This table has about 1 million clones, about three quarters appearing once. The CDR3 consists of 15 residues. V lost 1 base and J lost 0, with 9 bases in between. Germline V CDR1 and CDR2: KGHSH, LQKENI. The TCR was taken from a man aged 18 to 30 in good health. Sequencing was carried out using memory CD4+ T cells sorted from blood. Stated subset: CD45RA-negative fraction. The V and J genes are TRBV18 and TRBJ1-1; no clear D. The CDR3: CASSPLFGVNTEAFF. The CDR3 DNA reads as TGTGCCAGCTCACCACTTTTTGGGGTGAACACTGAAGCTTTCTTT.